The rows below give T cell receptor beta chains drawn from one sample of a study of shared clonotypes between healthy human individuals. The data were produced by immunoSEQ multiplex PCR, yet TCRdb's version contains in-frame clones alone and is incomplete. The table lists 850,000 to 1,200,000 clones, approximately 76% of them singletons. Sequencing used memory CD4+ T cells sorted from blood. The source of these receptors is a man aged 18 to 35 in good health. CDR3s include the opening cysteine and the closing phenylalanine or tryptophan. Each record gives: V gene, J gene, D gene, clone size, CDR3 protein, CDR3 DNA. The D gene is left open where the match is weak. Only part of the rows carry a size: once, few, many, or a class if the clone is expanded.

v_gene: TRBV9
j_gene: TRBJ2-5
d_gene: NA
abundance: NA
CDR3aa: CASSVQGLETQYF
CDR3nt: TGTGCCAGCAGCGTACAGGGGCTGGAGACCCAGTACTTC

v_gene: TRBV14
j_gene: TRBJ2-7
d_gene: TRBD2
abundance: NA
CDR3aa: CASSQEVMGGRYEQYF
CDR3nt: TGTGCCAGCAGCCAAGAGGTAATGGGCGGGAGGTACGAGCAGTACTTC

v_gene: TRBV5-1
j_gene: TRBJ2-1
d_gene: TRBD1
abundance: once
CDR3aa: CASTRQGDSYNEQFF
CDR3nt: TGCGCCAGCACCCGACAGGGTGACTCCTACAATGAGCAGTTCTTC

v_gene: TRBV5-1
j_gene: TRBJ1-1
d_gene: NA
abundance: NA
CDR3aa: CASSPSSSSVNTEAFF
CDR3nt: TGCGCCAGCAGCCCGAGTTCGTCGTCGGTGAACACTGAAGCTTTCTTT

v_gene: TRBV4-1
j_gene: TRBJ2-2
d_gene: NA
abundance: once
CDR3aa: CASSQVVGPGELFF
CDR3nt: TGCGCCAGCAGCCAAGTGGTAGGGCCCGGGGAGCTGTTTTTT

v_gene: TRBV29-1
j_gene: TRBJ1-1
d_gene: NA
abundance: few
CDR3aa: CSVETNTEAFF
CDR3nt: TGCAGCGTTGAAACCAACACTGAAGCTTTCTTT

v_gene: TRBV4-1
j_gene: TRBJ2-3
d_gene: TRBD2
abundance: few
CDR3aa: CASSQERLAGRSSTDTQYF
CDR3nt: TGCGCCAGCAGCCAAGAGCGGCTAGCGGGGAGGTCTAGCACAGATACGCAGTATTTT

v_gene: TRBV14
j_gene: TRBJ2-3
d_gene: NA
abundance: NA
CDR3aa: CASSQINSVYTDTQYF
CDR3nt: TGTGCCAGCAGCCAAATAAACTCAGTTTACACAGATACGCAGTATTTT

v_gene: TRBV21-1
j_gene: TRBJ2-5
d_gene: NA
abundance: NA
CDR3aa: CASLEHPGGGETQYF
CDR3nt: TGTGCCAGCTTGGAGCACCCTGGGGGGGGAGAGACCCAGTACTTC

v_gene: TRBV6-5
j_gene: TRBJ1-3
d_gene: NA
abundance: NA
CDR3aa: CASSYTGSGNTIYF
CDR3nt: TGTGCCAGCAGTTACACGGGCTCTGGAAACACCATATATTTT

v_gene: TRBV27
j_gene: TRBJ2-7
d_gene: TRBD2
abundance: NA
CDR3aa: CASSPGGRAGEQYF
CDR3nt: TGTGCCAGCAGTCCGGGGGGGAGGGCCGGCGAGCAGTACTTC

v_gene: TRBV19
j_gene: TRBJ2-3
d_gene: NA
abundance: NA
CDR3aa: CASSMGLLSTPDTQYF
CDR3nt: TGTGCCAGTAGTATGGGACTCCTATCGACCCCAGATACGCAGTATTTT

v_gene: TRBV29-1
j_gene: TRBJ1-1
d_gene: NA
abundance: few
CDR3aa: CSGTGHLNTEAFF
CDR3nt: TGCAGCGGGACGGGACATTTGAACACTGAAGCTTTCTTT

v_gene: TRBV6-1
j_gene: TRBJ2-1
d_gene: NA
abundance: NA
CDR3aa: CASSKETAMWNEQFF
CDR3nt: TGTGCCAGCAGTAAAGAGACGGCTATGTGGAATGAGCAGTTCTTC

v_gene: TRBV2
j_gene: TRBJ2-5
d_gene: NA
abundance: NA
CDR3aa: CASSVPSTSTKETQYF
CDR3nt: TGTGCCAGCAGTGTCCCATCGACCTCCACTAAAGAGACCCAGTACTTC

v_gene: TRBV2
j_gene: TRBJ1-4
d_gene: NA
abundance: NA
CDR3aa: CATGGENEKLFF
CDR3nt: TGTGCCACCGGGGGCGAAAATGAAAAACTGTTTTTT

v_gene: TRBV4-2
j_gene: TRBJ2-1
d_gene: NA
abundance: NA
CDR3aa: CASSQDEGLEKGEQFF
CDR3nt: TGTGCCAGCAGCCAAGACGAGGGACTCGAGAAGGGGGAGCAGTTCTTC

v_gene: TRBV9
j_gene: TRBJ2-3
d_gene: TRBD2
abundance: NA
CDR3aa: CASNQAGGTTDTQYF
CDR3nt: TGTGCCAGCAACCAAGCGGGGGGGACAACAGATACGCAGTATTTT

v_gene: TRBV28
j_gene: TRBJ1-1
d_gene: NA
abundance: NA
CDR3aa: CASSLRDLNTEAFF
CDR3nt: TGTGCCAGCAGTTTACGTGATCTGAACACTGAAGCTTTCTTT

v_gene: TRBV5-4
j_gene: TRBJ2-2
d_gene: NA
abundance: few
CDR3aa: CASSPWQATGELFF
CDR3nt: TGTGCCAGCAGCCCCTGGCAGGCCACCGGGGAGCTGTTTTTT

v_gene: TRBV6-1
j_gene: TRBJ2-2
d_gene: TRBD2
abundance: NA
CDR3aa: CASRVAGANTGELFF
CDR3nt: TGTGCCAGCAGGGTAGCGGGAGCGAACACCGGGGAGCTGTTTTTT

v_gene: TRBV5-1
j_gene: TRBJ2-7
d_gene: NA
abundance: NA
CDR3aa: CASSLGVGASYEQYF
CDR3nt: TGCGCCAGCAGCTTGGGGGTTGGGGCCTCCTACGAGCAGTACTTC

v_gene: TRBV4-2
j_gene: TRBJ2-1
d_gene: TRBD2
abundance: NA
CDR3aa: CASSQSSGLAGVSSYNEQFF
CDR3nt: TGTGCCAGCAGCCAAAGCTCTGGACTAGCGGGGGTCAGCTCCTACAATGAGCAGTTCTTC

v_gene: TRBV11-2
j_gene: TRBJ2-4
d_gene: NA
abundance: NA
CDR3aa: CASSLDWVGGSSLAKNIQYF
CDR3nt: TGTGCCAGCAGCTTAGACTGGGTTGGGGGTTCTTCTTTAGCCAAAAACATTCAGTACTTC

v_gene: TRBV4-1
j_gene: TRBJ2-3
d_gene: TRBD2
abundance: NA
CDR3aa: CASSQDFSGRASSPDTQYF
CDR3nt: TGCGCCAGCAGCCAAGATTTTAGCGGGAGGGCTTCAAGTCCAGATACGCAGTATTTT

v_gene: TRBV6-1
j_gene: TRBJ2-7
d_gene: NA
abundance: NA
CDR3aa: CASSEARRGQLGEQYF
CDR3nt: TGTGCCAGCAGTGAAGCGCGCCGGGGGCAGTTGGGCGAGCAGTACTTC

v_gene: TRBV9
j_gene: TRBJ2-7
d_gene: NA
abundance: NA
CDR3aa: CASSVWQYGEQYF
CDR3nt: TGTGCCAGCAGCGTGTGGCAGTATGGCGAGCAGTACTTC

v_gene: TRBV10-3
j_gene: TRBJ1-1
d_gene: NA
abundance: NA
CDR3aa: CAISLALYGEAFF
CDR3nt: TGTGCCATCAGCCTGGCCCTTTACGGTGAAGCTTTCTTT

v_gene: TRBV9
j_gene: TRBJ1-1
d_gene: NA
abundance: NA
CDR3aa: CASSVAAGVGTEAFF
CDR3nt: TGTGCCAGCAGCGTAGCCGCAGGGGTTGGCACTGAAGCTTTCTTT

v_gene: TRBV6-1
j_gene: TRBJ1-4
d_gene: TRBD1
abundance: NA
CDR3aa: CASSDGQGPEKLFF
CDR3nt: TGTGCCAGCAGCGACGGACAGGGTCCCGAAAAACTGTTTTTT

v_gene: TRBV2
j_gene: TRBJ1-1
d_gene: NA
abundance: NA
CDR3aa: CASTVIEQNTEAFF
CDR3nt: TGTGCCAGTACAGTGATTGAGCAGAACACTGAAGCTTTCTTT

v_gene: TRBV7-2
j_gene: TRBJ1-3
d_gene: NA
abundance: few
CDR3aa: CASSLAAGSGNTIYF
CDR3nt: TGTGCCAGCAGCTTAGCGGCAGGCTCTGGAAACACCATATATTTT

v_gene: TRBV27
j_gene: TRBJ2-7
d_gene: NA
abundance: once
CDR3aa: CASYYEQYF
CDR3nt: TGTGCCAGCTACTACGAGCAGTACTTC

v_gene: TRBV5-1
j_gene: TRBJ1-2
d_gene: TRBD1
abundance: once
CDR3aa: CASKEGQGVGYTF
CDR3nt: TGCGCCAGCAAAGAAGGACAGGGAGTTGGCTACACCTTC

v_gene: TRBV9
j_gene: TRBJ1-6
d_gene: TRBD1
abundance: NA
CDR3aa: CASSADVQGQTYNSPLHF
CDR3nt: TGTGCCAGCAGCGCTGACGTACAGGGGCAAACCTATAATTCACCCCTCCACTTT

v_gene: TRBV11-2
j_gene: TRBJ2-5
d_gene: TRBD1
abundance: once
CDR3aa: CASSLDSYRGQETQYF
CDR3nt: TGTGCCAGCAGCTTAGATAGTTACAGGGGACAAGAGACCCAGTACTTC

v_gene: TRBV28
j_gene: TRBJ1-4
d_gene: NA
abundance: NA
CDR3aa: CASSLLGQAINEKLFF
CDR3nt: TGTGCCAGCAGTTTATTAGGGCAGGCCATTAATGAAAAACTGTTTTTT

v_gene: TRBV28
j_gene: TRBJ2-5
d_gene: TRBD2
abundance: NA
CDR3aa: CASSLQGRGEETQYF
CDR3nt: TGTGCCAGCAGTTTGCAGGGTCGGGGGGAAGAGACCCAGTACTTC

v_gene: TRBV2
j_gene: TRBJ2-7
d_gene: TRBD1
abundance: once
CDR3aa: CASSAGWGQDSYEQYF
CDR3nt: TGTGCCAGCAGTGCAGGTTGGGGACAGGACTCCTACGAGCAGTACTTC

v_gene: TRBV11-2
j_gene: TRBJ1-5
d_gene: TRBD1
abundance: NA
CDR3aa: CASSWGQGFNQPQHF
CDR3nt: TGTGCCAGCAGCTGGGGACAGGGATTCAATCAGCCCCAGCATTTT

v_gene: TRBV30
j_gene: TRBJ1-2
d_gene: TRBD1
abundance: NA
CDR3aa: CAWSTQGVFYGYTF
CDR3nt: TGTGCCTGGAGCACACAGGGGGTTTTCTATGGCTACACCTTC

v_gene: TRBV19
j_gene: TRBJ2-6
d_gene: TRBD1
abundance: NA
CDR3aa: CASSSGTATNVLTF
CDR3nt: TGTGCCAGTAGTTCGGGGACAGCTACCAACGTCCTGACTTTC